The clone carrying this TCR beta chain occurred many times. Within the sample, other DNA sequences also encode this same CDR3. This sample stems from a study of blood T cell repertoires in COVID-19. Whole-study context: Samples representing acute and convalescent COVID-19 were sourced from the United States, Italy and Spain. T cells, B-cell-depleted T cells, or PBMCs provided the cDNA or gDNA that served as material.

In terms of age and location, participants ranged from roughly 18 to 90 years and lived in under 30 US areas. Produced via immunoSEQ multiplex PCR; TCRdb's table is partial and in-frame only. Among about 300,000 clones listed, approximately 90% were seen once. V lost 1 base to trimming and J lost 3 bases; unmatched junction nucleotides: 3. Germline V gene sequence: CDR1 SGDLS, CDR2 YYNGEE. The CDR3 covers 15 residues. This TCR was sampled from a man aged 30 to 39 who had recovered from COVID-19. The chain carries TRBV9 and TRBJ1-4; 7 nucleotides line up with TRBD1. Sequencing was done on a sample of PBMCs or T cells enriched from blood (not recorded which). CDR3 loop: CASSVRQGPNEKLFF. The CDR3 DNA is TGTGCCAGCAGCGTACGACAGGGACCTAATGAAAAACTGTTTTTT.